This TCR beta chain appears in the sequencing data of a study of tumor-infiltrating lymphocytes in oesophageal squamous cell carcinoma. This CDR3 contains 14 residues. CDR1 and CDR2 from the germline V gene are SGHTA and FQGTGA. From the PCR reads, TCRdb called clonotypes with MiXCR, one entry per CDR3 protein. The sample lists roughly 20,000 distinct CDR3 sequences, 35% to 45% occurring once. This clonotype has at least ten counts. A much bigger clone sits one base away, suggesting this may be a read error. Material for sequencing was esophageal tumor tissue. This TCR was recovered from a male donor with esophageal squamous cell carcinoma. V is TRBV7-3 and J is TRBJ2-1; D is perhaps TRBD1 (6 bases). The J call may be mistaken, given a closer DNA end match to TRBJ2-7. The CDR3 bases are TGTGCCAGCAGCCCCCTAGGGGGAAACAATGAGCAGTACTTC. Amino acids: CASSPLGGNNEQYF.